The 15 T cell receptor beta chains in this list originate from one sample, sequenced in a study of CD8 T cells in ankylosing spondylitis. Overall study findings and caveats: Characteristic of ankylosing spondylitis blood, it appeared, was a TCR beta motif comprising several highly homologous variants.

For these TCRs, the target antigens are not known. TCRdb reprocessed the 5' RACE reads via MiXCR and lists one record per CDR3 protein. Of approximately 540,000 distinct CDR3 sequences detected, approximately 12% appear once; the ten largest clones hold almost 7%. Sequencing was done on a sample of blood, either unsorted or a sorted T cell fraction (not recorded which). These receptors all come from a male donor with ankylosing spondylitis.

The CDR3 is CASSLRQGAEGIWNEQFF. The DNA for the CDR3 is TGTGCCAGCAGCTTGCGACAGGGGGCGGAAGGGATTTGGAATGAGCAGTTCTTC. The genes are TRBV7-2 and TRBJ2-1; 10 nucleotides line up with TRBD1. The CDR3 covers 18 residues. Germline V lookup: CDR1 SGHTA, CDR2 FQGNSA. The junction had 15 bases not matched to a gene; V was cut back by 3 bases and J by 7 bases.

This clonotype came up a few times. This chain joins TRBV5-1 and TRBJ2-3; D is possibly TRBD1 or TRBD2 (5 bases each). Germline CDR1 SGHRS, CDR2 YFSETQ. The length of the CDR3 is 14 residues. V was clipped by 6 bases and J by 0 bases, with 11 bases between them. The CDR3 region has the DNA TGCGCCAGCACCCCGAGGGGAAGCACAGATACGCAGTATTTT. This translates into CASTPRGSTDTQYF.

The chain has TRBV10-1 and TRBJ2-1; no definite D call. V was cut by 4 bases and J by 0 bases, with 22 bases left in between. CDR1 is WNHNN, CDR2 SYGVQD, per germline (reference sequence). This CDR3 region has 19 residues. The CDR3 coding sequence is TGCGCCAGCAGTGGGGCCTTAAAAGTGATTCCCAACTCCTACAATGAGCAGTTCTTC. It encodes CASSGALKVIPNSYNEQFF.

The chain links TRBV11-2 to TRBJ2-1, with D uncertain. The CDR3 runs 18 residues. Between the trimmed V and J ends, which lost 6 bases and 2 bases, there was a span of 23 bases. Germline loops: CDR1 SGHAT, CDR2 FQNNGV. CDR3 nucleotide sequence: TGTGCCAGCAGTTCAGTGGGATTGGGGATAAAACCCTACAATGAGCAGTTCTTC. Amino acid sequence: CASSSVGLGIKPYNEQFF.

About this clonotype: This may stem from a read error, because a much larger clone lies one nucleotide away. The CDR3 does not close with the conserved phenylalanine or tryptophan, likely indicating a read error. The genes are TRBV2 and TRBJ2-7; D uncertain. CDR3 length equals 12 residues. Trimming shortened V by 8 bases and J by 6 bases, and 14 bases separated the two germline ends. Germline CDR1 and CDR2: SNHLY and FYNNEI. The CDR3: CASRQSPTEQYS. CDR3 coding DNA: TGTGCCAGCCGCCAGAGCCCAACCGAGCAGTACTCC.

This clonotype was detected a few times. The chain has TRBV10-2 and TRBJ2-1, with 11 bases that match TRBD2. The CDR3 runs to 17 residues. The trim removed 9 bases at V and 2 bases at J, leaving 12 bases unmatched. In germline, CDR1 is WSHSY, CDR2 SAAADI. For the CDR3, the DNA is TGCGCCAGTAGCGGGAGGGGGATTTCATCTACCTACAATGAGCAGTTCTTC. It is translated as CASSGRGISSTYNEQFF.

The gene calls are TRBV10-3 and TRBJ2-1; no reliable D call. The V gene lost 4 bases and the J gene lost 5 bases, with 9 bases spanning the gap. The CDR3 loop spans 13 amino acids. Per germline, CDR1 ENHRY and CDR2 SYGVKD. CDR3 in DNA: TGTGCCATCAGTGGGTTCACGAACAATGAGCAGTTCTTC. The encoded protein is CAISGFTNNEQFF.

The CDR3 nucleotides are TGTGCCAGCAGCCCGGTGGTAGGACCCAGATACAATGAGCAGTTCTTC. Protein sequence: CASSPVVGPRYNEQFF. V usage is TRBV7-9 and J usage is TRBJ2-1; D is uncertain. V lost 5 bases and J lost 4, with 18 bases in between. The CDR3 runs 16 residues. Germline loops: CDR1 SEHNR, CDR2 FQNEAQ (reference sequence). Together with reference TRBV7-9 and TRBJ2-1, the CDR3 gives the full variable domain: DTGVSQNPRHKITKRGQNVTFRCDPISEHNRLYWYRQTLGQGPEFLTYFQNEAQLEKSRLLSDRFSAERPKGSFSTLEIQRTEQGDSAMYLCASSPVVGPRYNEQFFGPGTRLTVL.

The V and J genes are TRBV7-9 and TRBJ2-7; D perhaps matches TRBD1 (5 bases). Germline V CDR1 and CDR2: SEHNR, FQNEAQ (reference sequence). The V and J ends lost 3 bases and 6 bases respectively, with 12 bases between them. The length of the CDR3 is 13 residues. CDR3 in DNA: TGTGCCAGCAGCTTTCGGCAGGGTGCCGAGCAGTACTTC. Its translation is CASSFRQGAEQYF.

The J gene is TRBJ2-7, the V gene TRBV5-5; D is undetermined. Germline V gene sequence: CDR1 SGHKS, CDR2 YYEKEE (reference sequence). This CDR3 contains 15 residues. The V and J ends lost 4 bases and 3 bases respectively, with 17 bases between them. CDR3 amino acids: CASSLGPTGGYEQYV. The CDR3 coding sequence is TGTGCCAGCAGCCTCGGACCAACGGGTGGCTACGAGCAGTACGTC.

CDR3 in amino acids: CSAPSDGGTEAFF. The CDR3 nucleotides are TGCAGTGCGCCCTCGGATGGGGGCACTGAAGCTTTCTTT. This sequence joins TRBV20-1 and TRBJ1-1, with D tentatively TRBD1 (5 bases). The germline V gene has CDR1 DFQATT and CDR2 SNEGSKA (reference sequence). Trimming took 6 bases from V and 4 from J, leaving 15 bases between them. The CDR3 sequence is 13 residues long.

The J gene is TRBJ2-5, the V gene TRBV27; 12 bases line up with TRBD2. The V and J ends lost 6 bases and 5 bases, in that order; junction bases with no gene match: 13. The CDR3 covers 17 residues. Germline CDR1 and CDR2: MNHEY and SMNVEV (reference sequence). The CDR3 here is CASRVSLAGGPEETQYF. CDR3 DNA sequence: TGTGCCAGCAGAGTTAGCCTAGCGGGAGGGCCCGAGGAGACCCAGTACTTC.

CDR3 coding DNA: TGTGCCAGCAGCCAGGGAGCGGGAGTAGAAATCGGGGAGCTGTTTTTT. Its protein is CASSQGAGVEIGELFF. The chain recombines TRBV3-1 with TRBJ2-2; 8 bases fit TRBD2. V was clipped by 3 bases and J by 7 bases; unmatched bases: 10. This CDR3 has 16 amino acids. The germline V gene encodes CDR1 LGHDT and CDR2 YNNKEL (reference sequence).

This clonotype was observed a few times. The gene calls are TRBV2 and TRBJ2-7; D is possibly TRBD1 (6 bases). V was shortened by 6 bases and J by 1 base, with 10 bases between the two germline ends. The CDR3 has 13 amino acids. Germline V gene sequence: CDR1 SNHLY, CDR2 FYNNEI. The CDR3 region has the DNA TGTGCCAGCAGAGTACAGGGTTCCTACGAGCAGTACGTC. Its translation is CASRVQGSYEQYV.

The rearrangement joins TRBV20-1 to TRBJ1-4; D call uncertain. This CDR3 region has 15 residues. V lost 2 bases and J lost 8, with 18 bases in between. Germline-derived CDR1 and CDR2 are DFQATT and SNEGSKA (reference sequence). CDR3 sequence (DNA): TGCAGTGCTAGAAATCAAACTAGGTTCAGAGAAAAACTGTTTTTT. Protein sequence: CSARNQTRFREKLFF.